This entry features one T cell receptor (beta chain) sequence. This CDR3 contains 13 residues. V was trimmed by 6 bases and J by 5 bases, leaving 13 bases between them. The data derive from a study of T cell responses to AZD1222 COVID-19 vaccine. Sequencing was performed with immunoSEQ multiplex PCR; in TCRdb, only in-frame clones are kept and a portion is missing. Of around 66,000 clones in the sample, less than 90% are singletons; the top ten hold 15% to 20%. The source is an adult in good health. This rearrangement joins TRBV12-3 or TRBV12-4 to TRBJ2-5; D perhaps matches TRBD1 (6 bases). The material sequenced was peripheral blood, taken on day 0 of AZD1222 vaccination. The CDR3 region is CASRLRGRETQYF. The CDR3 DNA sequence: TGTGCCAGCAGACTCAGGGGAAGGGAGACCCAGTACTTC.